The text below deals with one T cell receptor beta chain. The repertoire was sequenced with immunoSEQ multiplex PCR; TCRdb's copy has only in-frame clones and lacks some. Among tens of thousands of clones, roughly nine tenths were seen once, and the ten largest hold 6.5% to 9.5%. This entry is derived from a study of blood T cell repertoires in COVID-19. About the research overall: PBMCs, B-cell-depleted T cells, or T cells were the source of the cDNA or gDNA that made up the material.

V lost 8 bases to trimming and J lost 11 bases, with 12 bases between them. The CDR3 covers 10 residues. Germline V gene data show CDR1 as MDHEN and CDR2 as SYDVKM. Specimen: peripheral blood. The chain has TRBV28 and TRBJ1-1, with D uncertain. The receptor comes from a man younger than 40 with acute or convalescent COVID-19. CDR3 in DNA: TGTGCCAGCGGATCACTAGGGGCTTTCTTT. As protein: CASGSLGAFF.